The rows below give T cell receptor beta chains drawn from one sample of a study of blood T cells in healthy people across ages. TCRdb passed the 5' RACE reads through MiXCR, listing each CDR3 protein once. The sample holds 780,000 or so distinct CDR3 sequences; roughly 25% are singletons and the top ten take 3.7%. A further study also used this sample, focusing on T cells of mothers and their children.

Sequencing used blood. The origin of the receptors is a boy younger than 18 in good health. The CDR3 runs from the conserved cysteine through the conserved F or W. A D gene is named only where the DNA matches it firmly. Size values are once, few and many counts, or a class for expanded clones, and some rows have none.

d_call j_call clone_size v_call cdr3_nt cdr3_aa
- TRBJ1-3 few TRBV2 TGTGCCAGCAGTAACGGATTCAGCTCTGGAAACACCATATATTTT CASSNGFSSGNTIYF
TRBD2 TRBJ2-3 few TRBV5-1 TGCGCCAGCAGCCCCGGGCTAGCGGGGGGCCTTACAGATACGCAGTATTTT CASSPGLAGGLTDTQYF
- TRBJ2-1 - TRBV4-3 TGCGCCAGCAGCCCAGCTACTATAGGGCGGGCTAATGAGCAGTTCTTC CASSPATIGRANEQFF
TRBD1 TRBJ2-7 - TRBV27 TGTGCCAGCAGTCAAGGGGGCGGTGACCAGCAGTACTTC CASSQGGGDQQYF
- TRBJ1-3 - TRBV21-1 TGTGCCAGCAGCAAAGCGGGGCCGGGACAACCGTCTGGAAACACCATATATTTT CASSKAGPGQPSGNTIYF
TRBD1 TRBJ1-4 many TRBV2 TGTGCCAGCAGTGACCGCCCGGGACAGTATAATGAAAAACTGTTTTTT CASSDRPGQYNEKLFF
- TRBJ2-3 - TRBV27 TGTGCCAGCAGTTGGACCTCTAGCGACACAGATACGCAGTATTTT CASSWTSSDTDTQYF
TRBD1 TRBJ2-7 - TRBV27 TGTGCCAGCAGCTGGGACAGGGGGCTTTCCGAGCAGTACTTC CASSWDRGLSEQYF
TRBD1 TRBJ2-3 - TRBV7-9 TGTGCCAGCAGCCCGGGACAGGTGCTCACAGATACGCAGTATTTT CASSPGQVLTDTQYF
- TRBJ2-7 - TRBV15 TGTGCCACCAGCTCAAGAGGGGGTAAAGACTACGAGCAGTACTTC CATSSRGGKDYEQYF
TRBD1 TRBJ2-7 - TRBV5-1 TGCGCCAGCAGGGCGACAGGGGGCTCATCCTACGAGCAGTACTTC CASRATGGSSYEQYF
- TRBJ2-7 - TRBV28 TGTGCCAGCAGTTTAATACGACTAACCGTTGGGGACGAGCAGTACTTC CASSLIRLTVGDEQYF
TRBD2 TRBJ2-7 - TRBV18 TGTGCCAGCTCACCGGAGGATAGCGGGAGGGTCGGATACGAGCAGTACTTC CASSPEDSGRVGYEQYF
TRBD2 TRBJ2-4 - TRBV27 TGTGCCAGCAGTTTAAAGACTAGCGGGGGGCTTGGCATTCAGTACTTC CASSLKTSGGLGIQYF
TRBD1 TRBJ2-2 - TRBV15 TGTGCCACCAGCAGACCGGGACAGACTACCGGGGAGCTGTTTTTT CATSRPGQTTGELFF
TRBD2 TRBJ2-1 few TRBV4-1 TGCGCCGGCAGCCAATCCGGGACTAGCAGTTACAATGAGCAGTTCTTC CAGSQSGTSSYNEQFF
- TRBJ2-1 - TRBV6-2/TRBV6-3 TGTGCCAGCAGCCGGGACAACAACAGGCCGTTCTTC CASSRDNNRPFF
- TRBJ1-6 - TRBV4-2 TGTGCCAGCAGCCAAGATTTATTGGTCGGGGAGAATTCACCCCTCCACTTT CASSQDLLVGENSPLHF
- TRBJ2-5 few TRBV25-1 TGTGCCAGCACGGGGGTACAAGAGACCCAGTACTTC CASTGVQETQYF
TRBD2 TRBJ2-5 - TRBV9 TGTGCCAGCAGCGCAACTCTAGCGGGGGAGTACCAAGAGACCCAGTACTTC CASSATLAGEYQETQYF
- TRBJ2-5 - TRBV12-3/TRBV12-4 TGTGCCAGCAGTTTAGTGGACGGTCTCCAAGAGACCCAGTACTTC CASSLVDGLQETQYF
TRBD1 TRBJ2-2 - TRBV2 TGTGCCAGCAGTGTCGAGGGGGCTGGAGGGGAGCTGTTTTTT CASSVEGAGGELFF
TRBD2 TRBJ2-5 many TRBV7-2 TGTGCCAGCAGCTTAGGGGGACTAGCGGCCAAAGAGACCCAGTACTTC CASSLGGLAAKETQYF
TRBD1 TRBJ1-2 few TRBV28 TGTGCCAGCAGCTTCAGAGACAGGGGGCGACCTGGCTACACCTTC CASSFRDRGRPGYTF
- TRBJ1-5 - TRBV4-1 TGCGCCAGCAGCCAAGTCTCAGATAGCAATCAGCCCCAGCATTTT CASSQVSDSNQPQHF
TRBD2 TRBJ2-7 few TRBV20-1 TGCAGTGCTGGAGGCGGGGGTAGCTCCTACGAGCAGTACTTC CSAGGGGSSYEQYF
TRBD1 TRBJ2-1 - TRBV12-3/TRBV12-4 TGTGCCAGCAGTCAGGGACAGGGGTTACACGATGAGCAGTTCTTC CASSQGQGLHDEQFF
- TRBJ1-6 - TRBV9 TGTGCCAGCAGCGCAGGGGTCAATAATTCACCCCTCCACTTT CASSAGVNNSPLHF
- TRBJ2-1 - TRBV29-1 TGCAGCGTTGAATCGTCCGACAATGAGCAGTTCTTC CSVESSDNEQFF
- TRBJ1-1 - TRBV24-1 TGTGCCACCAGTGATGGGTCGGTTCTCAACACTGAAGCTTTCTTT CATSDGSVLNTEAFF
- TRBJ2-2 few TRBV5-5 TGTGCCAGCAGCTTTGGGGAGCTAGAGGCCGGGGAGCTGTTTTTT CASSFGELEAGELFF
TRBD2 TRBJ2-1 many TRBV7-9 TGTGCCAGCAGCTTTTTCTCGCGGGAGAATGAGCAGTTCTTC CASSFFSRENEQFF
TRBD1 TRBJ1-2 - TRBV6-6 TGTGCCAGCAGGACCGGGACAGCCGGTTTTAGAGGTGGCTACACCTTC CASRTGTAGFRGGYTF